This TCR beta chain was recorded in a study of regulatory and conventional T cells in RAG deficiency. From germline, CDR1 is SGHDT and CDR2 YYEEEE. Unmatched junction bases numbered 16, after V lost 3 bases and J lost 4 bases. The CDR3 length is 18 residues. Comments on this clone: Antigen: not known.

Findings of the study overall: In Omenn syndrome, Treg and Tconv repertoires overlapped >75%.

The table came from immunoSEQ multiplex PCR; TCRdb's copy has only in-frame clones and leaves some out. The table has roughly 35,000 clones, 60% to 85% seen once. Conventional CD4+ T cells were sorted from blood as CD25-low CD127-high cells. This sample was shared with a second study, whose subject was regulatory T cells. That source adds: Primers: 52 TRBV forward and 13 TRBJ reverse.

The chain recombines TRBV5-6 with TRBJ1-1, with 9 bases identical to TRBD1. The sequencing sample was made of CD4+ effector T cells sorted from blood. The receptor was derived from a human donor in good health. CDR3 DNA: TGTGCCAGCAGCTCTCCAGGAACGCGGGACAGGGATACCACTGAAGCTTTCTTT. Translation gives CASSSPGTRDRDTTEAFF.